This T cell receptor (beta chain) was documented in a study of blood T cell repertoires in COVID-19. On the study more broadly: Sources were T cells, B-cell-depleted T cells, or PBMCs; the material itself was cDNA or gDNA.

Data came from immunoSEQ multiplex PCR; TCRdb stores just in-frame clones and leaves some out. The table includes around 300,000 clones, 85% detected once. The CDR3 totals 11 residues. CDR1 is SEHNR and CDR2 is FQNEAQ in the germline V gene (reference sequence). Between the trimmed V and J ends, which lost 3 bases and 5 bases, there was a span of 4 bases. The study counted Cohort 3 donors as recovered given two negative PCRs, clearance, or symptom resolution. Notes on this clone: This specimen includes other DNA sequences encoding the same CDR3.

Sample: PBMCs or T cells enriched from blood (not recorded which). The chain carries TRBV7-9 and TRBJ2-5; D call uncertain. This receptor was taken from a woman between 50 and 59 years old who had recovered from COVID-19. The CDR3 reads CASSFRETQYF. In DNA form, the CDR3 reads TGTGCCAGCAGCTTCCGGGAGACCCAGTACTTC.